This T cell receptor beta chain was profiled in a study of Ad26.COV2.S vaccination and SARS-CoV-2 variants. CDR1 and CDR2 from the germline V gene are SGHVS and FQNEAQ. Germline trimming cut 5 bases from V and 12 bases from J; bases unmatched to any gene: 10. The CDR3 has 15 amino acids. A note on this clone: What it recognizes is unknown.

Study-wide points: Analyses that measured TCR breadth and depth may have underestimated total T cell responses. Substantial breadth was reportedly displayed by spike-specific CD8+ and CD4+ T cell responses after vaccination. Recipients given vaccine exceeded placebo recipients in spike-specific TCR breadth. Participants given vaccine showed non-spike TCR breadth similar to that of placebo recipients.

The table came from immunoSEQ multiplex PCR; TCRdb's copy has only in-frame clones and leaves some out. The sample carries just over 350,000 clones, just over 90% recorded once. The chain links TRBV7-8 to TRBJ2-1; the match to TRBD2 covers 13 bases. The sequences come from peripheral blood, collected after recovery from COVID-19. This sequence was found in a human donor who had recovered from COVID-19. The CDR3 nucleotides are TGTGCCAGCAGCCGGACTAGCGGGGGTGAAACGGGGCAGTTCTTC. Amino acids: CASSRTSGGETGQFF.